These T cell receptor beta chains were read from a single sample in a study of cytomegalovirus exposure and HLA in healthy donors. Data came from immunoSEQ multiplex PCR; TCRdb stores just in-frame clones and leaves some out. This sample yields 95,000 to 150,000 clones, of which over 80% are seen a single time; around 20% belongs to the top ten. Sequenced sample: PBMCs. All receptors derive from a man aged 18 to 29 in good health and CMV-seropositive. CDR3s include the opening cysteine and the closing phenylalanine or tryptophan. The D gene is left open where the match is weak. For some rows the clone size is stated as once, few or many, or as a class when expanded; others skip it.

V,J,D,size,CDR3,DNA
TRBV2,TRBJ2-2,-,-,CASSERAPRNTGELFF,TGTGCCAGCAGTGAGCGGGCGCCTAGGAACACCGGGGAGCTGTTTTTT
TRBV29-1,TRBJ2-3,-,-,CSIYREATDTQYF,TGCAGCATTTACAGGGAAGCCACAGATACGCAGTATTTT
TRBV30,TRBJ2-7,-,-,CAWNEDSSYEQYF,TGTGCCTGGAATGAGGACAGCTCCTACGAGCAGTACTTC
TRBV28,TRBJ2-7,TRBD2,-,CASSPTSGGLSYEQYF,TGTGCCAGCAGTCCGACTAGCGGGGGCCTCTCCTACGAGCAGTACTTC
TRBV28,TRBJ2-1,-,-,CASSAPLWGGNNEQFF,TGTGCCAGCAGCGCTCCCCTCTGGGGCGGTAACAATGAGCAGTTCTTC
TRBV30,TRBJ2-4,-,-,CAWSVAHRVAKNIQYF,TGTGCCTGGAGTGTAGCCCACAGGGTAGCCAAAAACATTCAGTACTTC
TRBV6-1,TRBJ2-3,TRBD2,-,CASSEVGGGFPSDTQYF,TGTGCCAGCAGTGAAGTCGGCGGGGGGTTCCCCTCCGATACGCAGTATTTT
TRBV29-1,TRBJ2-1,TRBD1,once,CSVELLGTGVREQFF,TGCAGCGTTGAACTTTTGGGGACAGGGGTGCGTGAGCAGTTCTTC
TRBV28,TRBJ2-2,-,-,CASRDTQNTGELFF,TGTGCCAGCAGGGACACGCAGAACACCGGGGAGCTGTTTTTT
TRBV25-1,TRBJ1-1,-,-,CASSKLNTEAFF,TGTGCCAGCAGTAAACTTAACACTGAAGCTTTCTTT
TRBV5-8,TRBJ1-4,-,-,CASSPFGGIGNEKLFF,TGTGCCAGCAGCCCTTTTGGGGGCATTGGGAATGAAAAACTGTTTTTT
TRBV29-1,TRBJ1-3,TRBD1,-,CSVDGTGDSGNTIYF,TGCAGCGTTGATGGGACAGGGGATTCGGGAAACACCATATATTTT
TRBV2,TRBJ1-4,-,-,CASHWTATNEKLFF,TGTGCCAGCCATTGGACAGCAACTAATGAAAAACTGTTTTTT
TRBV6-1,TRBJ2-1,TRBD2,-,CASPSGYNEQFF,TGTGCCAGTCCTAGCGGATACAATGAGCAGTTCTTC
TRBV13,TRBJ1-4,TRBD1,few,CASRGQGGEKLFF,TGTGCCAGCAGAGGACAGGGGGGCGAAAAACTGTTTTTT
TRBV2,TRBJ2-5,-,-,CASKGRAQETQYF,TGTGCCAGCAAGGGCAGGGCCCAAGAGACCCAGTACTTC
TRBV7-2,TRBJ1-1,-,-,CASSFEGRGYSATEAFF,TGTGCCAGCAGCTTTGAGGGGAGGGGCTACTCCGCTACTGAAGCTTTCTTT
TRBV5-8,TRBJ2-7,TRBD1,-,CASSLWGDRGREQYF,TGTGCCAGCAGCTTGTGGGGGGACAGGGGGCGCGAGCAGTACTTC
TRBV12-5,TRBJ1-2,-,-,CASGLGAGILF,TGTGCTAGTGGTTTGGGCGCCGGGATCCTGTTC
TRBV5-4,TRBJ2-1,-,-,CASSLKLAVYNEQFF,TGTGCCAGCAGCTTGAAGTTGGCGGTGTACAATGAGCAGTTCTTC
TRBV7-9,TRBJ2-1,-,-,CASSIAGTASAEQFF,TGTGCCAGCAGCATAGCCGGGACTGCCTCGGCTGAGCAGTTCTTC
TRBV7-3,TRBJ2-5,-,-,CASSLPGLHYSAQYF,TGTGCCAGCAGCTTACCGGGACTCCACTATTCGGCCCAGTACTTC
TRBV15,TRBJ2-1,-,-,CATSRDPPGSPYNEQFF,TGTGCCACCAGCAGAGATCCCCCGGGAAGTCCATACAATGAGCAGTTCTTC
TRBV30,TRBJ1-1,-,-,CAWSRQEPWGMNTEAFF,TGTGCCTGGAGTCGACAGGAACCATGGGGAATGAACACTGAAGCTTTCTTT
TRBV11-2,TRBJ2-3,TRBD1,-,CASSPRTGDNTDTQYF,TGTGCCAGCAGCCCCCGGACAGGGGATAACACAGATACGCAGTATTTT
TRBV5-5,TRBJ1-2,-,-,CASSFRAIGGNGYTF,TGTGCCAGCAGCTTTCGGGCTATCGGGGGTAATGGCTACACCTTC
TRBV19,TRBJ2-5,TRBD1,once,CASSPRTGAKETQYF,TGTGCCAGTAGTCCCCGGACAGGGGCGAAAGAGACCCAGTACTTC
TRBV2,TRBJ1-3,-,-,CASSLGTGPGNTIYF,TGTGCCAGCAGCCTAGGAACAGGGCCCGGAAACACCATATATTTT
TRBV18,TRBJ2-7,-,-,CASSPQGGLRYVNIYEQYF,TGTGCCAGCTCACCACAAGGGGGACTACGGTACGTTAACATCTACGAGCAGTACTTC
TRBV4-1,TRBJ2-1,-,-,CASSQVPVGNRGYEQFF,TGCGCCAGCAGCCAAGTCCCAGTGGGTAACCGGGGGTATGAGCAGTTCTTC
TRBV19,TRBJ2-3,-,-,CASSIGGGLGDTQYF,TGTGCCAGTAGTATAGGTGGAGGGTTGGGGGATACGCAGTATTTT
TRBV30,TRBJ1-1,-,-,CAWSVNSPTGRTEAFF,TGTGCCTGGAGTGTAAATAGCCCTACAGGACGGACTGAAGCTTTCTTT
TRBV9,TRBJ2-3,TRBD2,-,CASSFFGERGHTDTQYF,TGTGCCAGCAGCTTCTTTGGGGAGCGGGGCCACACAGATACGCAGTATTTT
TRBV7-8,TRBJ2-1,-,-,CASSSGPLRNEQFF,TGTGCCAGCAGCTCTGGGCCTTTACGCAATGAGCAGTTCTTC
TRBV28,TRBJ2-7,TRBD2,-,CASSEVAGLAVVRYEQYF,TGTGCCAGCAGTGAGGTCGCGGGACTAGCGGTTGTTAGGTACGAGCAGTACTTC
TRBV19,TRBJ2-1,TRBD2,-,CASSGTSGGYNEQFF,TGTGCCAGTAGTGGGACTAGCGGGGGCTACAATGAGCAGTTCTTC
TRBV18,TRBJ2-2,TRBD1,-,CASSRQGETGELFF,TGTGCCAGCTCGCGACAGGGTGAAACCGGGGAGCTGTTTTTT
TRBV15,TRBJ2-3,-,-,CATSRPGSLESDTQYF,TGTGCCACCAGCAGACCCGGTAGTTTGGAGTCAGATACGCAGTATTTT
TRBV11-2,TRBJ2-3,-,-,CASSLAYGGTDTQYF,TGTGCCAGCAGCTTAGCATACGGGGGAACAGATACGCAGTATTTT
TRBV5-6,TRBJ2-7,-,-,CASSPSGGEQYF,TGTGCCAGCAGCCCCTCTGGCGGCGAGCAGTACTTC
TRBV19,TRBJ2-3,TRBD2,-,CASSITSGGTSDTQYF,TGTGCCAGTAGTATAACGAGCGGGGGGACCTCAGATACGCAGTATTTT
TRBV6-5,TRBJ1-5,-,-,CASSLGQGGKPQHF,TGTGCCAGCAGCCTAGGTCAGGGAGGTAAGCCCCAGCATTTT
TRBV11-3,TRBJ2-3,TRBD1,-,CASSYSTGLADTQYF,TGTGCCAGCAGCTACTCGACAGGGCTCGCAGATACGCAGTATTTT
TRBV7-3,TRBJ2-3,TRBD2,-,CASSPAGGFTDTQYF,TGTGCCAGCAGCCCAGCGGGGGGCTTCACAGATACGCAGTATTTT
TRBV27,TRBJ1-1,-,-,CASSPPPTLTGQNTEAFF,TGTGCCAGCAGTCCCCCCCCGACCCTAACGGGACAGAACACTGAAGCTTTCTTT
TRBV27,TRBJ2-1,-,-,CASSLHSTDYNEQFF,TGTGCCAGCAGTTTACACAGTACAGACTACAATGAGCAGTTCTTC
TRBV28,TRBJ1-5,-,once,CASSLYGIRGNQPQHF,TGTGCCAGCAGTTTGTACGGTATCCGGGGCAATCAGCCCCAGCATTTT